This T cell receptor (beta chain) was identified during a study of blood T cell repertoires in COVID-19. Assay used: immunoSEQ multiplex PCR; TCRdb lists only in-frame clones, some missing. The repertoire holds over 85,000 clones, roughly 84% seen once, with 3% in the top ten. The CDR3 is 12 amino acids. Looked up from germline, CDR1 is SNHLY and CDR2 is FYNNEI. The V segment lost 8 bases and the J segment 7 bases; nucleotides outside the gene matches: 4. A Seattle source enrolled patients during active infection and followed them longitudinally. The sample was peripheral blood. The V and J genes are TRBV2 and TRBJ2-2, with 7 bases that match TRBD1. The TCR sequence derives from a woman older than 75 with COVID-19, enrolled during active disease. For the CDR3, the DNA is TGTGCCAGCCAACAGGGGTACGGGGAGCTGTTTTTT. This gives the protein CASQQGYGELFF.